This T cell receptor (beta chain) appears in the sequencing data of a study of T cell repertoires in cytomegalovirus infection. About the study: Selection of CMV epitopes for the study included recently identified HLA-C-restricted and well-studied HLA-B-restricted ones. Points from the study as a whole: Ex vivo responses were dominated by HLA-C-restricted CMV-specific TCR beta clonotypes.

MiXCR, applied by TCRdb to the reads, yields one record per CDR3 protein. The sample contains 110,000 or so distinct CDR3 sequences, more than 30% of which appear only once. In its sample, this clonotype ranks as large (0.1 to 1%). Its antigen is not known. The sample consisted of CD8+ T cells from cultured PBMCs, taken from culture after CMV antigen stimulation. This clonotype was obtained from a human donor in good health (CMV status not recorded). Some clones in this sample may be carry-over from other donors' samples.

In DNA form, the CDR3 reads TGTGCCAGCAGCTTATCGATCGACAGGGGCGCCTTCAACACTGAAGCTTTCTTT. Protein: CASSLSIDRGAFNTEAFF. The V and J genes are TRBV7-8 and TRBJ1-1; 8 bases match TRBD1. V lost 2 bases to trimming and J lost 2 bases; unmatched junction nucleotides: 13. CDR1 is SGHVS, CDR2 FQNEAQ, per germline. The CDR3 length is 18 residues.